Shown below are 20 T cell receptor beta chains from a single sample sequenced in a study of cytomegalovirus exposure and HLA in healthy donors. The PCR used 60 Vbeta and 13 Jbeta primers. The protocol was immunoSEQ multiplex PCR, while the TCRdb copy is restricted to in-frame clones and leaves out a portion. The sample includes about 160,000 clones, 80% of them seen just once. Sequenced material: PBMCs. The receptor source for this set is a man younger than 40 in good health and CMV-seronegative.

The V call is TRBV19, the J call TRBJ1-4, with D perhaps matching TRBD1 (5 bases). Per the germline V gene, CDR1 is LNHDA and CDR2 is SQIVND (reference sequence). V lost 11 bases and J 0 bases, leaving 10 bases between the germline ends. CDR3 length: 13 amino acids. CDR3 amino acids: CASTGATNEKLFF. CDR3 bases: TGTGCCTCCACAGGAGCAACTAATGAAAAACTGTTTTTT.

V gene TRBV15 combines with J gene TRBJ2-7; tentative D call: TRBD1 (6 bases). The CDR3 is 16 residues long. CDR1 is LNHNV, CDR2 YYDKDF, per germline (reference sequence). V lost 1 base to trimming and J lost 3 bases, with 16 bases between them. The CDR3 spells CATSRGDRDILYEQYF. The CDR3 nucleotides are TGTGCCACCAGCAGAGGGGACCGGGACATCCTCTACGAGCAGTACTTC. The full variable domain, completed using reference TRBV15 and TRBJ2-7, is DAMVIQNPRYQVTQFGKPVTLSCSQTLNHNVMYWYQQKSSQAPKLLFHYYDKDFNNEADTPDNFQSRRPNTSFCFLDIRSPGLGDTAMYLCATSRGDRDILYEQYFGPGTRLTVT.

V gene TRBV5-1 combines with J gene TRBJ1-1; 7 nucleotides align to TRBD1. Germline loops: CDR1 SGHRS, CDR2 YFSETQ. The CDR3 loop spans 15 amino acids. J lost 4 bases, V lost 3 bases, and 9 bases had no gene match. The DNA for the CDR3 is TGCGCCAGCAGCTCCGAGCTTACAGGGGCCACTGAAGCTTTCTTT. Translation gives CASSSELTGATEAFF.

The chain recombines TRBV18 with TRBJ1-1, with D possibly TRBD1 on 6 matching bases. CDR1 KGHSH and CDR2 LQKENI come from the germline V gene. This CDR3 is built from 16 residues. With 2 bases removed from V and 5 bases from J, the gap between germline ends came to 18 bases. CDR3: CASSPNPAGARTEAFF. DNA of the CDR3: TGTGCCAGCTCACCAAATCCCGCGGGGGCCCGAACTGAAGCTTTCTTT.

This clone has more than one count but fewer than ten. The rearrangement links TRBV27 to TRBJ1-2, with D possibly matching TRBD1 (6 bases). This CDR3 is 13 amino acids long. Germline V gene lookup returns CDR1 MNHEY and CDR2 SMNVEV (reference sequence). V was pared by 4 bases and J by 6 bases, with 12 bases between. CDR3 protein: CASSSIRQDGYTF. The CDR3 region has the DNA TGTGCCAGCAGTTCCATTAGACAGGATGGCTACACCTTC.

The chain is built from TRBV10-1 and TRBJ2-1, with 11 bases matching TRBD1. V lost 2 bases and J lost 2; bases outside the gene matches: 11. CDR3 size: 19 residues. CDR1 is WNHNN, CDR2 SYGVQD, per germline (reference sequence). CDR3 sequence reads: CASSETPGQGALTYNEQFF. The CDR3 DNA follows: TGCGCCAGCAGTGAGACCCCCGGACAGGGGGCCCTTACCTACAATGAGCAGTTCTTC.

The chain joins TRBV29-1 to TRBJ1-3; the D is unclear. CDR1 and CDR2 from the germline V gene are SQVTM and ANQGSEA. The CDR3 loop spans 14 amino acids. Trimming left V 5 bases short and J 0 bases short, with 11 bases between. The CDR3 sequence: CSVQAPGSGNTIYF. The CDR3 DNA reads as TGCAGCGTTCAGGCCCCAGGCTCTGGAAACACCATATATTTT.

In its sample, this clone was seen a few times. The chain employs TRBV6-6 and TRBJ2-7; tentatively, D is TRBD1 (6 bases). V gave up 6 bases and J gave up 5 bases, with 14 bases separating them. There are 13 residues in the CDR3. Germline CDR1 is MNHNY and CDR2 is SVGAGI (reference sequence). The CDR3 DNA follows: TGTGCCAGCAGACCCGGGACACGGGACGAGCAGTACTTC. Translating it yields CASRPGTRDEQYF.

The chain recombines TRBV7-2 with TRBJ2-3; D perhaps matches TRBD2 (6 bases). The ends were cut back, 2 bases at V and 5 bases at J, with 14 bases in the middle. The CDR3 has 15 residues. Germline-derived CDR1 and CDR2 are SGHTA and FQGNSA. For the CDR3, the DNA is TGTGCCAGCAGCTTACAGCGGGCTCGACTAGATACGCAGTATTTT. Its translation: CASSLQRARLDTQYF.

The chain links TRBV7-6 to TRBJ2-5, with 8 bases matching TRBD2. CDR1 SGHVS and CDR2 FNYEAQ come from the germline V gene. J gave up 2 bases and V 0 bases, and 5 bases lay outside the gene matches. The CDR3 runs to 16 residues. The CDR3 region has the DNA TGTGCCAGCAGCTTAGCATCACTAGCGGTTCAAGAGACCCAGTACTTC. Translation: CASSLASLAVQETQYF.

The CDR3 spells CASSSIYGRSNQPQHF. CDR3 nucleotides: TGTGCCAGCAGTTCCATATACGGTCGGAGCAATCAGCCCCAGCATTTT. V usage is TRBV28 and J usage is TRBJ1-5; D remains unclear. The CDR3 consists of 16 residues. Trimming took off 4 bases at V and 1 base at J, with 14 bases between the two ends. Germline CDR1 reads MDHEN; CDR2 reads SYDVKM.

The V gene is TRBV18, the J gene TRBJ2-6, with TRBD1 as a possible D gene (7 bases). Germline assignment: CDR1 KGHSH and CDR2 LQKENI. The CDR3 consists of 17 residues. V lost 3 bases and J 4 bases, leaving 16 bases between the germline ends. The CDR3 loop reads CASSPRGTAGGANVLTF. The CDR3, as DNA: TGTGCCAGCTCACCGCGCGGGACAGCCGGCGGGGCCAACGTCCTGACTTTC.

The CDR3: CASSQSKGDEQFF. The CDR3, as DNA: TGTGCCAGCTCTCAATCCAAAGGGGATGAGCAGTTCTTC. The rearrangement links TRBV18 to TRBJ2-1, with D perhaps matching TRBD1 (5 bases). Germline CDR1 and CDR2: KGHSH and LQKENI. This CDR3 is 13 amino acids long. Trimming removed 6 bases from V and 8 bases from J, with 14 bases in between.

A single count supports this clone. The chain employs TRBV20-1 and TRBJ2-7; TRBD1 matches 7 bases. Germline assignment: CDR1 DFQATT and CDR2 SNEGSKA (reference sequence). V lost 6 bases and J lost 7; bases outside the gene matches: 6. The CDR3 is 11 residues long. Here the CDR3 reads CSATTGREQYF. The CDR3 bases are TGCAGTGCCACGACAGGGCGGGAGCAGTACTTC.

The chain links TRBV5-5 to TRBJ1-5, with D possibly TRBD1 on 6 matching bases. Germline CDR1 and CDR2: SGHKS and YYEKEE (reference sequence). The CDR3 spans 14 residues. V lost 2 bases, J lost 6 bases, and 12 bases lay in between. The CDR3 DNA follows: TGTGCCAGCAGCTTTTCAGGGGACGGTCAGCCCCAGCATTTT. Translating it yields CASSFSGDGQPQHF.

The J gene is TRBJ1-1, the V gene TRBV25-1; D is perhaps TRBD1 (6 bases). Trimming took off 7 bases at V and 1 base at J, with 13 bases between the two ends. This CDR3 has 14 residues. Germline-derived CDR1 and CDR2 are MGHDK and SYGVNS. DNA of the CDR3: TGTGCCAGCAAACCCTTGGGACAGAACACTGAAGCTTTCTTT. This translates into CASKPLGQNTEAFF.

The rearrangement links TRBV10-2 to TRBJ2-7, with D possibly matching TRBD2 (6 bases). Germline V gives CDR1 WSHSY, CDR2 SAAADI. The CDR3 extends over 14 amino acids. V gave up 5 bases and J gave up 4 bases, with 15 bases separating them. The CDR3 nucleotides read TGCGCCAGCAGTAGACGGACTACTGGATACGAGCAGTACTTC. Protein sequence: CASSRRTTGYEQYF.

The rearrangement uses TRBV27 and TRBJ2-1, with D possibly being TRBD1 (6 bases). The germline CDR1 and CDR2 sequences are MNHEY and SMNVEV (reference sequence). The CDR3 covers 14 residues. Trimming shortened V by 1 base and J by 15 bases, and 19 bases separated the two germline ends. The CDR3 spells CASSLFPGHPSGFF. In DNA form, the CDR3 reads TGTGCCAGCAGTTTATTTCCGGGACACCCTTCGGGGTTCTTC.

This clone was recorded a few times. CDR3 coding DNA: TGTGCCAGCAGCTTAGGGGTATTGCAGGGGCAGTACGAGCAGTACTTC. It codes for CASSLGVLQGQYEQYF. The J gene is TRBJ2-7, the V gene TRBV7-9, with D perhaps matching TRBD1 (6 bases). The V end lost 1 base, the J end lost 4 bases, and 17 bases lay between the germline ends. The V gene's germline CDR1 is SEHNR and CDR2 FQNEAQ (reference sequence). This CDR3 region has 16 residues.

As to this clone: Relative to the germline gene, one junction end is altered; a read error may explain this. The chain employs TRBV7-9 and TRBJ1-2; D is possibly TRBD1 (6 bases). The CDR3 contains 13 residues. Germline-derived CDR1 and CDR2 are SEHNR and FQNEAQ (reference sequence). This chain's CDR3 is CSSSLAGEDGYTF. The CDR3 DNA follows: TGTTCCAGCAGCTTAGCAGGGGAGGACGGCTACACCTTC. The full variable domain, with the rest looked up from reference TRBV7-9 and TRBJ1-2, is DTGVSQNPRHKITKRGQNVTFRCDPISEHNRLYWYRQTLGQGPEFLTYFQNEAQLEKSRLLSDRFSAERPKGSFSTLEIQRTEQGDSAMYLCSSSLAGEDGYTFGSGTRLTVV.